The rows below give T cell receptor beta chains drawn from one sample of a study of T cells after yellow fever vaccination. TCRdb reanalysed the 5' RACE reads using MiXCR and keeps one entry per CDR3 protein. The sample comprises 120,000 to 150,000 distinct CDR3 sequences, 6.5% to 8.5% of which are singletons, and less than 0.85% rests with the top ten. The sample was CD4+ T cells sorted from PBMCs, taken 5 days after the yellow fever booster vaccination. Every receptor here comes from a man aged 30-40 years who received the YFV17D yellow fever vaccine. Both conserved end residues are part of each CDR3.

>TRBV27|TRBJ1-4
CASSLWGPNEKLFF
>TRBV10-3|TRBJ2-3
CATTGTSGGDTQYF
>TRBV5-1|TRBJ2-7
CASSLGQGLYEQYF
>TRBV28|TRBJ1-2
CASSRQRVNYGYTF
>TRBV3-1|TRBJ2-7
CASSQVRGRAEQYF
>TRBV29-1|TRBJ1-1
CSAYDDLGTEAFF
>TRBV28|TRBJ2-7
CASSGQGTTLDYEQYF
>TRBV5-1|TRBJ2-3
CASRGLNTDTQYF
>TRBV7-8|TRBJ2-7
CASSRGQGSGYEQYF
>TRBV29-1|TRBJ2-2
CSVERSQAGTGELFF
>TRBV7-9|TRBJ2-2
CASSPRQGAGELFF
>TRBV20-1|TRBJ2-1
CSATRQHNEQFF
>TRBV29-1|TRBJ2-7
CSGGTSGYEQYF
>TRBV5-1|TRBJ2-1
CASSSPSGISYNEQFF
>TRBV20-1|TRBJ2-1
CSARDVGVSSYNEQFF
>TRBV10-2|TRBJ1-2
CASSESFRGVNYGYTF
>TRBV5-1|TRBJ2-1
CASSLGQNDEQFF
>TRBV7-8|TRBJ2-5
CASSATHGQGPQYF
>TRBV7-2|TRBJ1-5
CASSGDTQPQHF
>TRBV7-2|TRBJ2-7
CASSLGRAGRFSEQYF
>TRBV7-8|TRBJ2-7
CASSPGQAMNHEQYF
>TRBV5-1|TRBJ1-2
CASSPEGGSRYGYTF
>TRBV7-2|TRBJ2-7
CASEQVAYYGEQYF
>TRBV20-1|TRBJ2-1
CSARELAGGPNEQFF
>TRBV20-1|TRBJ2-3
CSASAQGAQDTQYF
>TRBV7-3|TRBJ2-3
CASSEKREGTDTQYF
>TRBV12-3/TRBV12-4|TRBJ2-1
CASNGGGSRLGSYNEQFF
>TRBV7-3|TRBJ2-1
CASSKTSGSSYNEQFF
>TRBV19|TRBJ2-3
CASRVTGEGGTQYF
>TRBV9|TRBJ2-2
CASSVLGGANTGELFF
>TRBV11-1|TRBJ2-1
CASSPFPTSGSFSYNEQFF
>TRBV18|TRBJ1-4
CASSLQGNDEKLFF
>TRBV20-1|TRBJ2-7
CSARGGRAGDEQYF
>TRBV3-1|TRBJ2-7
CASSPRSGINEQYF
>TRBV7-2|TRBJ2-2
CASSQIAGTNTGELFF
>TRBV20-1|TRBJ2-7
CSARDPGQGYEQYF
>TRBV12-3/TRBV12-4|TRBJ2-7
CASTPPGLALYEQYF
>TRBV3-1|TRBJ1-2
CASSQPGTGDSRYTF
>TRBV18|TRBJ2-1
CASSPVESLQYNEQFF
>TRBV7-2|TRBJ2-5
CASSLRAGGETQYF
>TRBV20-1|TRBJ2-7
CSAPPRDRSFYEQYF
>TRBV5-1|TRBJ2-1
CASSLGPSGRGSYNEQFF
>TRBV27|TRBJ2-1
CASAQRAVSYNEQFF
>TRBV5-1|TRBJ2-6
CASSGGGTGASGANVLTF
>TRBV18|TRBJ2-1
CASSPPSGNNEQFF
>TRBV25-1|TRBJ2-7
CASSEFGEAYEQYF
>TRBV6-2/TRBV6-3|TRBJ2-5
CASKRPDGQETQYF
>TRBV20-1|TRBJ1-1
CSAGREAFF
>TRBV20-1|TRBJ2-7
CSARDSTRLEQYF
>TRBV29-1|TRBJ2-7
CSVMTSGSSYEQYF
>TRBV7-9|TRBJ2-3
CASRTGRTDTQYF
>TRBV7-2|TRBJ2-5
CASGRFQETQYF
>TRBV5-1|TRBJ2-1
CASSLMTYNEQFF
>TRBV3-1|TRBJ2-5
CASSQGLTGETQYF